The clone carrying this TCR beta chain was counted only a few times. Its antigen is not known. V dropped 6 bases and J dropped 5; count of bases not matched to a gene: 7. The length of the CDR3 is 15 residues. Germline-derived CDR1 and CDR2 are MRHNA and SNTAGT. These data come from a study of cytomegalovirus exposure and HLA in healthy donors. Study information: Around 77% of 300 to 450 genotyped donors fell in the Caucasian-associated ancestry cluster. Points from the study as a whole: Later, an analysis found that common viral pathogens appeared to be linked with several of the most significant clusters. Several V segments, TRBV6-2 and TRBV6-3 among them, could not be told apart and were dropped. It was fewer than 200 TCR beta chains that were listed as cytomegalovirus-associated.

In the PCR, 60 Vbeta and 13 Jbeta primers were used. Some clones are missing from TCRdb's copy, which holds only in-frame ones; the method was immunoSEQ multiplex PCR. In the table there are tens of thousands of clones, over 70% of which are singletons. The receptor's source is a man aged 40-49 years in good health and CMV-seronegative. Specimen: PBMCs. The rearrangement uses TRBV6-4 and TRBJ2-1, with TRBD2 identical over 10 bases. CDR3 sequence (DNA): TGTGCCAGCAGCCCTGTTAGCGGGAGGAACAATGAGCAGTTCTTC. It codes for CASSPVSGRNNEQFF.